This T cell receptor (beta chain) was identified during a study of T-cell reconstitution after alpha-beta-depleted transplantation in children. The CDR3 sequence is 18 residues long. Germline V gene sequence: CDR1 SGHAT, CDR2 FQNNGV. V lost 4 bases and J lost 0; bases outside the gene matches: 5. As concerns this clonotype: The antigen remains undetermined.

The TCRbeta library was prepared with unique molecular identifiers. TCRdb independently ran MiXCR on the PCR reads; one entry per CDR3 protein. The sample lists roughly 350,000 distinct CDR3 sequences, about 17% occurring once. Study-wide findings and caveats: Roughly two months post-transplant, alpha-beta T cells reportedly originated from several hundred graft clones that had expanded.

This TCR was sampled from a male patient under 10 years old who had a stem cell transplant for acute lymphoblastic leukemia, so the T cells may come from the graft donor. Material: PBMCs, mostly from graft donor cells, obtained 360 days after TCRalphabeta/CD19-depleted stem cell transplant. The chain links TRBV11-2 to TRBJ2-1; 14 nucleotides agree with TRBD2. For the CDR3, the DNA is TGTGCCAGCAGCTCGGGACTAGCGGGAGTTACCTCCTACAATGAGCAGTTCTTC. Translated, it gives CASSSGLAGVTSYNEQFF.